The 30 T cell receptor beta chains below were found in one sample sequenced in a study of blood T cell repertoires in COVID-19. Sequencing was performed with immunoSEQ multiplex PCR; in TCRdb, only in-frame clones are kept and a portion is missing. This table holds 130,000 to 150,000 clones, approximately 79% found once. Sequences were obtained from peripheral blood. The receptor source for this set is a man between 60 and 70 years old with acute or convalescent COVID-19.

The V and J genes are TRBV6-1 and TRBJ1-1; 7 nucleotides agree with TRBD1. The germline gives CDR1 MNHNS, CDR2 SASEGT. V shed 2 bases, J shed 2 bases, and the junction held 5 bases outside the gene matches. There are 15 residues in the CDR3. The CDR3 is CASSEQGQLNTEAFF. Written as DNA, the CDR3 is TGTGCCAGCAGTGAACAGGGACAGCTTAACACTGAAGCTTTCTTT.

V and J are TRBV7-2 and TRBJ2-2, with D possibly being TRBD2 (5 bases). The CDR3 runs to 14 residues. CDR1 is SGHTA, CDR2 FQGNSA, per germline. Trimming removed 5 bases at V and 6 bases at J, with 13 bases between. The CDR3 sequence: CASSDYASAGELFF. CDR3 nucleotide sequence: TGTGCCAGCAGCGACTATGCTAGTGCCGGGGAGCTGTTTTTT.

In nucleotides, the CDR3 is TGTGCCAGTAGTCACCCTCCCCAGGGTGTAGACGAGCAGTACTTC. Translation gives CASSHPPQGVDEQYF. J is TRBJ2-7 and V is TRBV19; a possible D gene is TRBD1 (5 bases). Germline CDR1 LNHDA, CDR2 SQIVND (reference sequence). The CDR3 contains 15 residues. Deletions cut 5 bases from V and 5 bases from J, with 19 bases between.

The chain couples TRBV7-9 to TRBJ2-5, with TRBD2 as a possible D gene (6 bases). The CDR3 is 15 amino acids. Trimming left V 3 bases short and J 5 bases short, with 16 bases between. CDR1 and CDR2 (germline): SEHNR, FQNEAQ (reference sequence). Here the CDR3 reads CASSFGTHERETQYF. DNA of the CDR3: TGTGCCAGCAGCTTCGGGACTCACGAGAGGGAGACCCAGTACTTC.

The chain employs TRBV6-2 or TRBV6-3 and TRBJ2-4; 11 bases match TRBD1. The CDR3 is 12 amino acids. With 5 bases clipped from V and 12 bases from J, the junction kept 3 bases outside the gene matches. CDR1 and CDR2 from the germline V gene are MNHEY and SVGEGT. CDR3 amino acids: CASSLGTGGQYF. The DNA for the CDR3 is TGTGCCAGCAGTCTCGGGACAGGGGGTCAGTACTTC.

The rearrangement joins TRBV12-3 or TRBV12-4 to TRBJ1-5; TRBD1 might be the D (6 bases). This CDR3 has 13 amino acids. The V end was cut by 6 bases, the J end by 2 bases, with 8 bases between. The CDR3 protein is CASRRTGNQPQHF. Here the CDR3 DNA reads TGTGCCAGCAGGAGGACAGGCAATCAGCCCCAGCATTTT.

The chain uses TRBV28 and TRBJ1-2, with D possibly TRBD1 on 5 matching bases. From germline, CDR1 is MDHEN and CDR2 SYDVKM. CDR3 size: 15 residues. Deletions cut 6 bases from V and 2 bases from J, with 16 bases between. CDR3 sequence: CASRPDSYLNYGYTF. Here the CDR3 DNA reads TGTGCCAGCAGACCCGACAGCTACCTAAACTATGGCTACACCTTC.

This clone occurred a few times. This rearrangement joins TRBV5-4 to TRBJ1-4; D might be TRBD1 (5 bases). The germline gives CDR1 SGHNT, CDR2 YYREEE (reference sequence). The ends were cut back, 0 bases at V and 5 bases at J, with 5 bases in the middle. This CDR3 comprises 13 residues. CDR3 residues: CASSLDRNEKLFF. Here the CDR3 DNA reads TGTGCCAGCAGCTTGGACAGGAATGAAAAACTGTTTTTT.

V usage is TRBV28 and J usage is TRBJ2-6; 7 positions match TRBD2. CDR3 size: 20 residues. Per the germline V gene, CDR1 is MDHEN and CDR2 is SYDVKM. Trimming took 7 bases from V and 0 from J; bases not matched to a gene: 18. CDR3 loop: CASTRGNHRGGSSGANVLTF. The CDR3 bases are TGTGCCAGCACCCGAGGTAACCATCGGGGCGGGAGCTCTGGGGCCAACGTCCTGACTTTC.

V usage is TRBV9 and J usage is TRBJ2-7, with D possibly matching TRBD1 (6 bases). Germline CDR1 and CDR2: SGDLS and YYNGEE. Trimming took off 0 bases at V and 3 bases at J, with 10 bases between the two ends. The CDR3 is 14 residues long. The DNA of the CDR3 is TGTGCCAGCAGCGTAGGGCCGGACAGCTACGAGCAGTACTTC. It is translated as CASSVGPDSYEQYF.

The V call is TRBV5-8, the J call TRBJ2-6; possible D gene TRBD2, 5 bases. CDR1 is SGHTS and CDR2 is YDEGEE in the germline V gene. The CDR3 extends over 14 amino acids. Deletions cut 2 bases from V and 4 bases from J, with 7 bases between. The CDR3 spells CASSFGLGANVLTF. CDR3 nucleotide sequence: TGTGCCAGCAGCTTCGGACTGGGGGCCAACGTCCTGACTTTC.

This chain links TRBV5-5 with TRBJ2-3, with 8 bases aligning to TRBD2. The trim removed 1 base at V and 3 bases at J, leaving 4 bases unmatched. CDR3 length equals 15 residues. Germline-derived CDR1 and CDR2 are SGHKS and YYEKEE (reference sequence). This CDR3 is CASSLLPGGTDTQYF. In DNA form, the CDR3 reads TGTGCCAGCAGCTTGTTGCCGGGGGGGACAGATACGCAGTATTTT.

The CDR3 DNA reads as TGTGCCAGCAGTGTATCAGGGATCACCGGGGAGCTGTTTTTT. It is translated as CASSVSGITGELFF. The V call is TRBV28, the J call TRBJ2-2; D possibly corresponds to TRBD1 (5 bases). The V gene's germline CDR1 is MDHEN and CDR2 SYDVKM. Deletions cut 5 bases from V and 4 bases from J, with 11 bases between. The CDR3 has 14 residues.

The V and J genes are TRBV7-2 and TRBJ1-5; a possible D gene is TRBD1 (6 bases). Trimming shortened V by 3 bases and J by 7 bases, and 13 bases separated the two germline ends. Germline V CDR1 and CDR2: SGHTA, FQGNSA. This CDR3 comprises 14 residues. The DNA of the CDR3 is TGTGCCAGCAGCTTCAGCGGGGGCGAGCAGCCCCAGCATTTT. Translating gives CASSFSGGEQPQHF.

There are a few counts of this clone. This rearrangement joins TRBV15 to TRBJ1-1; 9 nucleotides line up with TRBD1. Looked up from germline, CDR1 is LNHNV and CDR2 is YYDKDF (reference sequence). The CDR3 totals 14 residues. Trimming at V came to 2 bases and at J to 7 bases, leaving 5 bases not matched to a gene. The CDR3 nucleotides read TGTGCCACCAGCAGAAAAGGGACAGGGTTTGAAGCTTTCTTT. Translating it yields CATSRKGTGFEAFF.

This chain connects TRBV30 to TRBJ2-2; D perhaps matches TRBD2 (6 bases). The CDR3 length is 14 residues. CDR1 and CDR2 from the germline V gene are GTSNPN and SVGIG (reference sequence). V lost 3 bases and J 2 bases, leaving 10 bases between the germline ends. The DNA of the CDR3 is TGTGCCTGGAGGGAGGGGACCAACACCGGGGAGCTGTTTTTT. Encoded protein: CAWREGTNTGELFF. Full variable domain (rest looked up from reference TRBV30 and TRBJ2-2): SQTIHQWPATLVQPVGSPLSLECTVEGTSNPNLYWYRQAAGRGLQLLFYSVGIGQISSEVPQNLSASRPQDRQFILSSKKLLLSDSGFYLCAWREGTNTGELFFGEGSRLTVL.

J is TRBJ2-1 and V is TRBV9; TRBD2 agrees at 8 bases. J lost 8 bases, V lost 4 bases, and 11 bases had no gene match. The germline CDR1 and CDR2 sequences are SGDLS and YYNGEE. This CDR3 spans 15 amino acids. CDR3 region: CASSKLAGQGDEQFF. In DNA form, the CDR3 reads TGTGCCAGCAGCAAATTAGCGGGACAAGGCGATGAGCAGTTCTTC.

The V and J genes are TRBV27 and TRBJ1-1; D is possibly TRBD1 (6 bases). The CDR3 has 13 amino acids. Germline V gene data show CDR1 as MNHEY and CDR2 as SMNVEV (reference sequence). V was cut by 6 bases and J by 7 bases, with 15 bases left in between. CDR3 amino acids: CASRLGGGNEAFF. In DNA form, the CDR3 reads TGTGCCAGCAGGCTAGGTGGGGGCAATGAAGCTTTCTTT.

The V and J genes are TRBV19 and TRBJ1-2; TRBD1 might be the D (6 bases). CDR1 is LNHDA, CDR2 SQIVND, per germline (reference sequence). The length of the CDR3 is 15 residues. Trimming pared 9 bases from V and 4 bases from J, leaving 21 bases between. The CDR3 DNA is TGTGCCAGCAAAGAGTCCGGGGGGCGCTTCTATGGCTACACCTTC. Protein product: CASKESGGRFYGYTF.

The chain is built from TRBV29-1 and TRBJ2-7; 13 bases match TRBD2. Germline values: CDR1 SQVTM, CDR2 ANQGSEA. V gave up 6 bases and J gave up 7 bases; unmatched junction bases: 6. The length of the CDR3 is 13 residues. The CDR3 loop is CSVGTSGVGEQYF. DNA of the CDR3: TGCAGCGTCGGGACTAGCGGGGTAGGGGAGCAGTACTTC.

This clone was observed a handful of times. The chain has TRBV4-3 and TRBJ1-1; D perhaps matches TRBD1 (5 bases). This CDR3 is 13 amino acids long. Germline V CDR1 and CDR2: LGHNA, YSLEER. Trimming pared 4 bases from V and 3 bases from J, leaving 9 bases between. CDR3 nucleotide sequence: TGCGCCAGCAGCCGTTTCAGGGACACTGAAGCTTTCTTT. Protein sequence: CASSRFRDTEAFF.

The chain is built from TRBV6-5 and TRBJ1-5; 10 positions match TRBD1. Germline V CDR1 and CDR2: MNHEY, SVGAGI. CDR3 length: 15 residues. V dropped 7 bases and J dropped 3; count of bases not matched to a gene: 6. The CDR3 region is CASTGDRGNNQPQHF. CDR3 sequence (DNA): TGTGCCAGCACCGGGGACAGGGGTAACAATCAGCCCCAGCATTTT.

This clone appeared a few times. The chain couples TRBV6-6 to TRBJ1-2; D call uncertain. The CDR3 has 15 amino acids. From germline, CDR1 is MNHNY and CDR2 SVGAGI (reference sequence). Trimming pared 2 bases from V and 8 bases from J, leaving 18 bases between. The CDR3 protein is CASSYDTAPRAGYTF. The CDR3 DNA reads TGTGCCAGCAGTTACGATACAGCCCCGCGGGCCGGCTACACCTTC.

This clone was picked up a small number of times. The chain combines TRBV12-5 with TRBJ2-5; no firm D call. Germline CDR1 reads LGHNT; CDR2 reads FRNRAP. V was clipped by 1 base and J by 3 bases, with 6 bases between them. This CDR3 has 13 residues. CDR3 loop: CASGLDRKETQYF. CDR3 DNA: TGTGCTAGTGGTTTGGACAGAAAAGAGACCCAGTACTTC.

The rearrangement joins TRBV5-1 to TRBJ2-1; 14 nucleotides align to TRBD2. This CDR3 comprises 17 residues. Trimming removed 1 base from V and 6 bases from J; junction bases left unmatched: 6. Germline CDR1 SGHRS, CDR2 YFSETQ. In nucleotides, the CDR3 is TGCGCCAGCAGCTTGCAGGGGACTAGCGGGAGCCCCAATGAGCAGTTCTTC. Translating gives CASSLQGTSGSPNEQFF.

The chain uses TRBV4-2 and TRBJ2-1; 12 positions match TRBD2. Germline V gene data show CDR1 as LGHNA and CDR2 as YNFKEQ. The CDR3 loop spans 15 amino acids. After removal of 4 bases from V and 7 bases from J, the junction contained 5 bases not matched to a gene. The CDR3 coding sequence is TGTGCCAGCAGCCGGACTAGCGGGAATAAAAATGAGCAGTTCTTC. This codes for CASSRTSGNKNEQFF.

The chain couples TRBV19 to TRBJ2-1; perhaps TRBD2 as D (6 bases). Trimming took 0 bases from V and 7 from J, leaving 10 bases between them. From germline, CDR1 is LNHDA and CDR2 SQIVND (reference sequence). The CDR3 runs 14 residues. The CDR3 DNA reads TGTGCCAGTAGTATAGATCGGAGGGTAAATGAGCAGTTCTTC. This codes for CASSIDRRVNEQFF.

This chain uses TRBV4-3 with TRBJ1-6; D is possibly TRBD1 (5 bases). This CDR3 spans 15 amino acids. Germline CDR1 reads LGHNA; CDR2 reads YSLEER. V was trimmed by 0 bases and J by 10 bases, leaving 13 bases between them. The CDR3 nucleotides are TGCGCCAGCAGCCAAGAGTTGACAGTGCGATCACCCCTCCACTTT. Its protein is CASSQELTVRSPLHF.

V gene TRBV28 combines with J gene TRBJ2-7; no firm D call. This CDR3 spans 14 amino acids. Germline lookup yields CDR1 MDHEN and CDR2 SYDVKM. Deletions cut 7 bases from V and 3 bases from J, with 16 bases between. CDR3 residues: CASIPSQRLYEQYF. CDR3 nucleotide sequence: TGTGCCAGCATCCCCAGTCAGCGCCTCTACGAGCAGTACTTC. Drawing the rest from reference TRBV28 and TRBJ2-7, the complete variable domain is DVKVTQSSRYLVKRTGEKVFLECVQDMDHENMFWYRQDPGLGLRLIYFSYDVKMKEKGDIPEGYSVSREKKERFSLILESASTNQTSMYLCASIPSQRLYEQYFGPGTRLTVT.

CDR3 nucleotides: TGTGCCATCAGTGACCCCCAGGGAAGGATCTACGAGCAGTACTTC. Its translation: CAISDPQGRIYEQYF. V usage is TRBV10-3 and J usage is TRBJ2-7; D is possibly TRBD1 (5 bases). The V gene's germline CDR1 is ENHRY and CDR2 SYGVKD. The V gene lost 3 bases and the J gene lost 3 bases, with 15 bases spanning the gap. The CDR3 runs to 15 residues.